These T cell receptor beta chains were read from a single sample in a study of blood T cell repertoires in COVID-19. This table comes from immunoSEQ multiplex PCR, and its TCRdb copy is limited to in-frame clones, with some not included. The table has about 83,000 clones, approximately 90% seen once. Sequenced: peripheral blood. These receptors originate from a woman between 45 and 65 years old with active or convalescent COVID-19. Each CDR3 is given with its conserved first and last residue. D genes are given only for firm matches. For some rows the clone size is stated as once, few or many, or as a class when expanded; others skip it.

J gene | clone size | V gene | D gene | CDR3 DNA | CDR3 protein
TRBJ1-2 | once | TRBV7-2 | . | TGTGCCAGCAGCTTAGGGGGGGGTGTTCATGGCTACACCTTC | CASSLGGGVHGYTF
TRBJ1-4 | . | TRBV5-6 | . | TGTGCCAGCAGCCTGGGGACACTGGAGGAAAAACTGTTTTTT | CASSLGTLEEKLFF
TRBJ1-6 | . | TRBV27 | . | TGTGCCAGTCGACCACCGACCCCGAACAGGGAAGTAAATTCACCCCTCCACTTT | CASRPPTPNREVNSPLHF
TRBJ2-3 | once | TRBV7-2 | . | TGTGCCAGCAGCCCTGGGCCTTTCACAGATACGCAGTATTTT | CASSPGPFTDTQYF
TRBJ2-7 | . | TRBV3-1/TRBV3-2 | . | TGTGCCAGCAGCCACCTCACTCAGGGGAACGAGCAGTACTTC | CASSHLTQGNEQYF
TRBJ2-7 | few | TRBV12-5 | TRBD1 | TGTGCTAGTGGTGAGAGTGGCCAGGGGGCCTACGAGCAGTACTTC | CASGESGQGAYEQYF
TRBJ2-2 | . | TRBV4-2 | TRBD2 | TGTGCCAGCAGCCAAGGGCTAGCGGGGAACCCGTCGGGGGAGCTGTTTTTT | CASSQGLAGNPSGELFF
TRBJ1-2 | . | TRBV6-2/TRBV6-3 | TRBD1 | TGTGCCAGCAGTCGCTTCGGACAGGGGGCGAATAACTATGGCTACACCTTC | CASSRFGQGANNYGYTF
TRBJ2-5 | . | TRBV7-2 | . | TGTGCCAGCAGCTCCTCCGGACAAGGAGAGACCCAGTACTTC | CASSSSGQGETQYF
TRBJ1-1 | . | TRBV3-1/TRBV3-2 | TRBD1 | TGTGCCAGCAGCAAACCCGACAGGGGAGAAACTGAAGCTTTCTTT | CASSKPDRGETEAFF
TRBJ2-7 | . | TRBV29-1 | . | TGCAGCGTTTCTAGTAGCGACGAGCAGTACTTC | CSVSSSDEQYF
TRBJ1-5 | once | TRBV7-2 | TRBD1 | TGTGCCAGCAGCTTAGTGATGACAGGGGGTGAGCCCCAGCATTTT | CASSLVMTGGEPQHF
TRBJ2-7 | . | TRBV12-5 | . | TGTGCTAGTGGTCCCCATGGTGTGGCCATTGGCGAGCAGTACTTC | CASGPHGVAIGEQYF
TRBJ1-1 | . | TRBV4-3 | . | TGCGCCAGCAGCCAAGCCCTTACCGGGACAACGGGTGGGGAAGCTTTCTTT | CASSQALTGTTGGEAFF
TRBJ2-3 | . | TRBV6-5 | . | TGTGCCAGCAGCTGGGGGCCGGTTAACACAGATACGCAGTATTTT | CASSWGPVNTDTQYF
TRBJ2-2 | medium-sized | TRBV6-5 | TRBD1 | TGTGCCAGCAGTCTGGGGCAGGGGGTGTTCAGGGAGCTGTTTTTT | CASSLGQGVFRELFF
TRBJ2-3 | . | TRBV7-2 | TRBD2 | TGTGCCAGCAGCTTAGTAGGACCGTGGGGGGGACGCACAGATACGCAGTATTTT | CASSLVGPWGGRTDTQYF
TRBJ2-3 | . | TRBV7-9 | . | TGTGCCAGCTCCGGACAGTCTGATACGCAGTATTTT | CASSGQSDTQYF
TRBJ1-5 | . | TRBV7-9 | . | TGTGCCAGCAGCTTCGGCAATCAGCCCCAGCATTTT | CASSFGNQPQHF
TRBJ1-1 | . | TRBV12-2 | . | TGTGCAAGTCGCTACCGGCATGGGCCCCTGAACACTGAAGCTTTCTTT | CASRYRHGPLNTEAFF